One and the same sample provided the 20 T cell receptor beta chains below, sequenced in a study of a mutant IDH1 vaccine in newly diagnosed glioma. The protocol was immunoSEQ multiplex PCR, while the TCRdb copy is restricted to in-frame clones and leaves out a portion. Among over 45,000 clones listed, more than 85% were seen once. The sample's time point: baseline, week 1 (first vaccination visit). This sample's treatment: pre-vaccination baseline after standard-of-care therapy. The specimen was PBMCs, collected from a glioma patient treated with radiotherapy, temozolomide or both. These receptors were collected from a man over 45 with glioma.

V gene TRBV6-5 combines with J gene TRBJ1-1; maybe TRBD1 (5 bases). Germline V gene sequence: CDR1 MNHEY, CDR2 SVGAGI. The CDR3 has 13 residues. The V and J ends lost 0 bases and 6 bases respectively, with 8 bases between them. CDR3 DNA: TGTGCCAGCAGTTACTCGAAACAGGCTGAAGCTTTCTTT. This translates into CASSYSKQAEAFF.

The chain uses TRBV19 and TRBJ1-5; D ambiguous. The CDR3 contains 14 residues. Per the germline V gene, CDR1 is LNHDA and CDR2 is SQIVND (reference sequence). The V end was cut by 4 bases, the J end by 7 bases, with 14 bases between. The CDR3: CASSRMTRQQPQHF. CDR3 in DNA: TGTGCCAGTAGTAGAATGACCCGGCAACAGCCCCAGCATTTT. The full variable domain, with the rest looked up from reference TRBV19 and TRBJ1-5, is DGGITQSPKYLFRKEGQNVTLSCEQNLNHDAMYWYRQDPGQGLRLIYYSQIVNDFQKGDIAEGYSVSREKKESFPLTVTSAQKNPTAFYLCASSRMTRQQPQHFGDGTRLSIL.

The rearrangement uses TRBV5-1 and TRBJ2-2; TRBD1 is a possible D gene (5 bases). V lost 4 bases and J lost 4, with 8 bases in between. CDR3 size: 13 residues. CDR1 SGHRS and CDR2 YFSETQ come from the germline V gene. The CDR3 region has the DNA TGCGCCAGCAGCCGAGACAGCACCGGGGAGCTGTTTTTT. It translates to CASSRDSTGELFF.

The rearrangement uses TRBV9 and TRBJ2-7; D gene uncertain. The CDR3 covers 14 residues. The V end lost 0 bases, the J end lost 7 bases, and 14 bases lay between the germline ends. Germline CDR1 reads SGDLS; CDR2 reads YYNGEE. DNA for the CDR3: TGTGCCAGCAGCGTAGACGACACCTTCAGAGAGCAGTACTTC. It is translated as CASSVDDTFREQYF. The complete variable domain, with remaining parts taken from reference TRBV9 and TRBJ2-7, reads DSGVTQTPKHLITATGQRVTLRCSPRSGDLSVYWYQQSLDQGLQFLIQYYNGEERAKGNILERFSAQQFPDLHSELNLSSLELGDSALYFCASSVDDTFREQYFGPGTRLTVT.

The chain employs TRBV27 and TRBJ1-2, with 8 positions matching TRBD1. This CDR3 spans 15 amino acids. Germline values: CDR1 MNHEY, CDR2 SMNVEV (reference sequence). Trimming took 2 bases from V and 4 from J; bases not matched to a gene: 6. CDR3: CASSLAGTGPYGYTF. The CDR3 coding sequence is TGTGCCAGCAGTTTAGCCGGGACAGGCCCCTATGGCTACACCTTC.

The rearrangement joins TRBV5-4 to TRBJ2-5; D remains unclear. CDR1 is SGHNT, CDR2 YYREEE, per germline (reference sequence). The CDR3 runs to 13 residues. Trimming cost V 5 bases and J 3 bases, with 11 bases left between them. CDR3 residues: CASSSRVEETQYF. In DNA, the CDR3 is TGTGCCAGCAGTTCAAGGGTGGAAGAGACCCAGTACTTC.

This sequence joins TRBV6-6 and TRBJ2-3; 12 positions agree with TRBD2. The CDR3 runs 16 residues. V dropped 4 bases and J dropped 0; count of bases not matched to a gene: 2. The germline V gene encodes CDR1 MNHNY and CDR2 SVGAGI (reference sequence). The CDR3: CASSSGTSGSTDTQYF. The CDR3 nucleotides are TGTGCCAGCAGTTCCGGGACTAGCGGGAGCACAGATACGCAGTATTTT.

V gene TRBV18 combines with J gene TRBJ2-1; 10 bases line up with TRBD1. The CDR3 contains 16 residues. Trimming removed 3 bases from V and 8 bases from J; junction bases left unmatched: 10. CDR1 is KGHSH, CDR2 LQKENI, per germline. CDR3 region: CASSPRQGALVDEQFF. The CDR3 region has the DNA TGTGCCAGCTCACCGAGACAGGGGGCTTTAGTCGATGAGCAGTTCTTC.

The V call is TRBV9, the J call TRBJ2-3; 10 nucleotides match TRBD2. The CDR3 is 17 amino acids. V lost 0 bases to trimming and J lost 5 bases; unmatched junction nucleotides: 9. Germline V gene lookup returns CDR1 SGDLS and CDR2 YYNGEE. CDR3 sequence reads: CASSVVPSGGVKDTQYF. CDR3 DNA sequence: TGTGCCAGCAGCGTAGTTCCTAGCGGGGGAGTGAAAGATACGCAGTATTTT.

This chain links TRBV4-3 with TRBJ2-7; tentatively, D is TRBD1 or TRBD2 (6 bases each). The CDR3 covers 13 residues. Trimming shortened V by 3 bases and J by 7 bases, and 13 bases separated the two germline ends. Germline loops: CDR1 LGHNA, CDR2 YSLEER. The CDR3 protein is CASSQTTGREQYF. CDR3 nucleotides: TGCGCCAGCAGCCAGACTACAGGGAGGGAGCAGTACTTC.

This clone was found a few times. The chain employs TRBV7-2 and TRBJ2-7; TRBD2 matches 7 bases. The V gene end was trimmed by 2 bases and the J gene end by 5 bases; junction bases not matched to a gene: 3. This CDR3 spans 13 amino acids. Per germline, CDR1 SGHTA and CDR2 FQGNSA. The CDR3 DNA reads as TGTGCCAGCAGCTTATCGACTAGCCACGAGCAGTACTTC. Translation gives CASSLSTSHEQYF.

The DNA of the CDR3 is TGCGCCAGCAGCCACGGCTGGACCCGTGGTGGGTGGGCCCAGTACTTC. This translates into CASSHGWTRGGWAQYF. This chain links TRBV4-1 with TRBJ2-5; no reliable D call. V lost 3 bases to trimming and J lost 9 bases, with 23 bases between them. Germline V CDR1 and CDR2: MGHRA, YSYEKL. This CDR3 is built from 16 residues.

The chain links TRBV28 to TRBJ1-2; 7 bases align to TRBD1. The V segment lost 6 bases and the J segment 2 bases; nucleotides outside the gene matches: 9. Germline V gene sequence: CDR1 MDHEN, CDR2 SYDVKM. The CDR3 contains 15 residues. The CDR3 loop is CASRKRQGENYGYTF. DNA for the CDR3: TGTGCCAGCAGGAAGAGACAGGGCGAGAACTATGGCTACACCTTC.

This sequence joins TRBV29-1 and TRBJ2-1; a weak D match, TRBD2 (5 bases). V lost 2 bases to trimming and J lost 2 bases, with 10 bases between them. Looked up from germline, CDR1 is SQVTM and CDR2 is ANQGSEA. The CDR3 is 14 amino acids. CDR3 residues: CSVERGGPYNEQFF. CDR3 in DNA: TGCAGCGTTGAACGCGGAGGACCCTACAATGAGCAGTTCTTC.

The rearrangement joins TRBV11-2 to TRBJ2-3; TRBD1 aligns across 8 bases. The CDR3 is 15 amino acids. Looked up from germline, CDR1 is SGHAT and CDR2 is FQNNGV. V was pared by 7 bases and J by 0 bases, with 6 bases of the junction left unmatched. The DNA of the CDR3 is TGTGCCAGCACCCGGGACAGGCCAAGCACAGATACGCAGTATTTT. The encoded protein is CASTRDRPSTDTQYF.

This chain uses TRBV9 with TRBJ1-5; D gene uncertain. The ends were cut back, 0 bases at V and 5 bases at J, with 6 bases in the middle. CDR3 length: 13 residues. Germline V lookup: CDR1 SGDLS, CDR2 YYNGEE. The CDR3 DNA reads TGTGCCAGCAGCGTAGTGGGTGATCAGCCCCAGCATTTT. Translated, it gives CASSVVGDQPQHF.

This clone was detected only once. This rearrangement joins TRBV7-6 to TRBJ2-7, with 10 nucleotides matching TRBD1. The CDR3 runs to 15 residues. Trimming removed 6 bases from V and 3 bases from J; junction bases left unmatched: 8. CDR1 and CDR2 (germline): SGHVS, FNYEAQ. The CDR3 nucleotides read TGTGCCAGCAGTTCTATCCGGGACAGGGGCTACGAGCAGTACTTC. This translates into CASSSIRDRGYEQYF.

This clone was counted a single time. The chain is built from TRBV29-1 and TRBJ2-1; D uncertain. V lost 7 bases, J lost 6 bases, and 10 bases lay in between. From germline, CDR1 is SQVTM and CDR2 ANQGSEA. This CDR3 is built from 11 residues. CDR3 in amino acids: CSAKIVNEQFF. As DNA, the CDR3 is TGCAGCGCCAAAATTGTCAATGAGCAGTTCTTC.

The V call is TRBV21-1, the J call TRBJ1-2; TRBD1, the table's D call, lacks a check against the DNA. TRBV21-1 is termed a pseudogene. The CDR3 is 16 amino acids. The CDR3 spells CASSTTRHLTAYGYTF. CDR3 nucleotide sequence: TGTGCCAGCAGCACAACACGACATTTAACCGCCTATGGCTACACCTTC.

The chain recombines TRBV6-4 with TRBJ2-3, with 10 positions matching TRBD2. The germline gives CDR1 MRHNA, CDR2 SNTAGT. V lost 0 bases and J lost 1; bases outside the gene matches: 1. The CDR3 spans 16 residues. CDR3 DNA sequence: TGTGCCAGCAGTGACTCCGGGACTAGCGGCACAGATACGCAGTATTTT. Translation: CASSDSGTSGTDTQYF.